This T cell receptor (beta chain) was identified during a study of TIL therapy for anti-PD-1-resistant metastatic lung cancer. This was the immunoSEQ v3 assay. Libraries were sequenced to 2 million to 2.5 million read pairs (survey) or about 4.5-6 million (deep). Produced via immunoSEQ multiplex PCR; TCRdb's table is partial and in-frame only. Here the sample spans 2,600 or so clones, roughly 73% being singletons. Time point: pre-treatment sample, taken before nivolumab and TIL therapy. Most excised metastases sampled were pleural nodules or supraclavicular lymph nodes. CDR3 length: 15 residues. Trimming shortened V by 1 base and J by 7 bases, and 16 bases separated the two germline ends. Germline assignment: CDR1 SGHVS and CDR2 FQNEAQ.

The sequence derives from a person aged 30 to 80 with non-small cell lung cancer. Some clones in this sample may be carry-over from other donors' samples. The chain has TRBV7-8 and TRBJ1-2; D is undetermined. The sample consisted of tumor tissue, taken at baseline. This CDR3 is CASSLEPAGRGGYTF. CDR3 sequence (DNA): TGTGCCAGCAGCTTAGAGCCCGCGGGCCGGGGTGGCTACACCTTC. The whole variable domain, filled in from reference TRBV7-8 and TRBJ1-2, reads GAGVSQSPRYKVAKRGQDVALRCDPISGHVSLFWYQQALGQGPEFLTYFQNEAQLDKSGLPSDRFFAERPEGSVSTLKIQRTQQEDSAVYLCASSLEPAGRGGYTFGSGTRLTVV.